The 15 T cell receptor beta chains below come from one sample, sequenced in a study of blood T cell repertoires in COVID-19. Using immunoSEQ multiplex PCR, the repertoire was profiled, and TCRdb retains in-frame clones only, with some absent. Of 170,000 or so clones in the sample, roughly 85% are singletons; the top ten hold about 8.6%. Sequenced sample: peripheral blood. The source of these receptors is a man in his forties or fifties with active or convalescent COVID-19.

V and J are TRBV27 and TRBJ2-7; D possibly corresponds to TRBD1 (6 bases). The CDR3 contains 16 residues. The germline V gene has CDR1 MNHEY and CDR2 SMNVEV (reference sequence). V was cut by 2 bases and J by 2 bases, with 16 bases left in between. CDR3 coding DNA: TGTGCCAGCAGTTTAACCCACAGGGTAGACACCTACGAGCAGTACTTC. Its translation: CASSLTHRVDTYEQYF.

J is TRBJ2-2 and V is TRBV10-3; 9 nucleotides align to TRBD1. J was trimmed by 4 bases and V by 4 bases; bases with no gene match: 7. The CDR3 length is 16 residues. CDR1 is ENHRY, CDR2 SYGVKD, per germline. The DNA of the CDR3 is TGTGCCATCAGTGGGGGCGGACAGGGGATCACCGGGGAGCTGTTTTTT. Translated, it gives CAISGGGQGITGELFF.

J is TRBJ1-1 and V is TRBV7-9; the D is unclear. V lost 4 bases, J lost 3 bases, and 24 bases lay in between. Germline loops: CDR1 SEHNR, CDR2 FQNEAQ (reference sequence). This CDR3 is built from 18 residues. CDR3 bases: TGTGCCAGCAGCTCTAAGACTCTCCTTACTGAGGTTGACACTGAAGCTTTCTTT. The encoded protein is CASSSKTLLTEVDTEAFF.

This clone showed up just a few times. In nucleotides, the CDR3 is TGTGCCTGGAGTAATCTACAGATAGGAACGCTTACCGGGGAGCTGTTTTTT. Amino acid sequence: CAWSNLQIGTLTGELFF. The chain uses TRBV30 and TRBJ2-2, with D uncertain. With 2 bases removed from V and 5 bases from J, the gap between germline ends came to 21 bases. Germline CDR1 is GTSNPN and CDR2 is SVGIG (reference sequence). The CDR3 runs 17 residues.

The gene calls are TRBV2 and TRBJ2-1, with 9 bases fitting TRBD1. The germline gives CDR1 SNHLY, CDR2 FYNNEI. V shed 5 bases, J shed 5 bases, and the junction held 7 bases outside the gene matches. The CDR3 has 15 amino acids. CDR3 nucleotides: TGTGCCAGCAGTCCCCTGGGACAGGGAAACAATGAGCAGTTCTTC. The encoded protein is CASSPLGQGNNEQFF. The variable domain in full, with the rest retrieved from reference TRBV2 and TRBJ2-1, is EPEVTQTPSHQVTQMGQEVILRCVPISNHLYFYWYRQILGQKVEFLVSFYNNEISEKSEIFDDQFSVERPDGSNFTLKIRSTKLEDSAMYFCASSPLGQGNNEQFFGPGTRLTVL.

The chain uses TRBV7-9 and TRBJ1-1; D might be TRBD1 (6 bases). Germline-derived CDR1 and CDR2 are SEHNR and FQNEAQ (reference sequence). CDR3 length: 14 residues. With 6 bases removed from V and 0 bases from J, the gap between germline ends came to 11 bases. The CDR3 DNA reads as TGTGCCAGCAGTCTCCAGGGGATGAACACTGAAGCTTTCTTT. Its translation: CASSLQGMNTEAFF.

The chain joins TRBV14 to TRBJ2-5, with TRBD2 matching over 9 bases. CDR1 and CDR2 from the germline V gene are SGHDN and FVKESK. The V gene end was trimmed by 4 bases and the J gene end by 5 bases; junction bases not matched to a gene: 14. This CDR3 has 17 amino acids. The DNA for the CDR3 is TGTGCCAGCAGCCTACTATTGGCGGGAGGGCCCGGGGAGACCCAGTACTTC. It encodes CASSLLLAGGPGETQYF. Variable domain in full (rest from reference TRBV14 and TRBJ2-5): EAGVTQFPSHSVIEKGQTVTLRCDPISGHDNLYWYRRVMGKEIKFLLHFVKESKQDESGMPNNRFLAERTGGTYSTLKVQPAELEDSGVYFCASSLLLAGGPGETQYFGPGTRLLVL.

The gene calls are TRBV7-2 and TRBJ1-4; unclear D gene. With 8 bases removed from V and 0 bases from J, the gap between germline ends came to 10 bases. CDR3 length: 14 residues. In germline, CDR1 is SGHTA, CDR2 FQGNSA. DNA for the CDR3: TGTGCCAGCGGGAGGCCAGCAACTAATGAAAAACTGTTTTTT. This sequence encodes CASGRPATNEKLFF.

This chain connects TRBV6-5 to TRBJ1-2; a weak D match, TRBD1 (5 bases). Germline V gene sequence: CDR1 MNHEY, CDR2 SVGAGI. Trimming stripped 2 bases from V and 7 bases from J, with 14 bases between. The CDR3 consists of 14 residues. The CDR3 coding sequence is TGTGCCAGCAGTTACCAGGGATTGATGTCTGGCTACACCTTC. Translated: CASSYQGLMSGYTF.

This clone was seen only once. The J gene is TRBJ1-1, the V gene TRBV10-3, with D possibly TRBD1 on 5 matching bases. Germline V lookup: CDR1 ENHRY, CDR2 SYGVKD. Trimming took 2 bases from V and 1 from J, leaving 8 bases between them. The CDR3 covers 14 residues. The CDR3 region is CAISEDSKNTEAFF. CDR3 sequence (DNA): TGTGCCATCAGTGAGGACAGCAAGAACACTGAAGCTTTCTTT.

V gene TRBV6-5 combines with J gene TRBJ2-7; 10 nucleotides agree with TRBD2. Germline CDR1 is MNHEY and CDR2 is SVGAGI. With 4 bases clipped from V and 6 bases from J, the junction kept 6 bases outside the gene matches. This CDR3 is 14 amino acids long. The CDR3 here is CASSSSGGLSEQYF. In nucleotides, the CDR3 is TGTGCCAGCAGTTCTAGCGGGGGCCTCTCCGAGCAGTACTTC.

The V call is TRBV30, the J call TRBJ1-3, with D unclear. This CDR3 is 13 amino acids long. Between the trimmed V and J ends, which lost 5 bases and 1 base, there was a span of 9 bases. Germline-derived CDR1 and CDR2 are GTSNPN and SVGIG (reference sequence). CDR3 nucleotide sequence: TGTGCCTGGGCACGGGATTCTGGAAACACCATATATTTT. This sequence encodes CAWARDSGNTIYF.

This clone was recorded only once. The chain has TRBV7-9 and TRBJ1-6; TRBD1 matches at 7 bases. Germline V lookup: CDR1 SEHNR, CDR2 FQNEAQ (reference sequence). CDR3 length: 16 amino acids. Germline trimming cut 4 bases from V and 5 bases from J; bases unmatched to any gene: 8. CDR3 DNA: TGTGCCAGCAGCTGGATCAGTGGGACAGATAATTCACCCCTCCACTTT. This translates into CASSWISGTDNSPLHF.

This clone is labeled as medium-sized. CDR3 protein: CASSVPGTGEETQYF. Here the CDR3 DNA reads TGTGCCAGCAGCGTTCCCGGGACAGGGGAAGAGACCCAGTACTTC. The rearrangement uses TRBV5-4 and TRBJ2-5, with 10 positions matching TRBD1. Per the germline V gene, CDR1 is SGHNT and CDR2 is YYREEE (reference sequence). The CDR3 consists of 15 residues. V lost 4 bases to trimming and J lost 3 bases; unmatched junction nucleotides: 6.

This chain connects TRBV9 to TRBJ2-5; D might be TRBD1 (6 bases). The CDR3 extends over 14 amino acids. V was clipped by 4 bases and J by 5 bases, with 15 bases between them. Per germline, CDR1 SGDLS and CDR2 YYNGEE. In DNA, the CDR3 is TGTGCCAGCAGCAAAGGACAGCCTGGGGAGACCCAGTACTTC. Protein product: CASSKGQPGETQYF.